This T cell receptor (beta chain) was sequenced during a study of cytomegalovirus exposure and HLA in healthy donors. Germline-derived CDR1 and CDR2 are MNHEY and SMNVEV (reference sequence). The V end was cut by 2 bases, the J end by 0 bases, with 11 bases between. The CDR3 length is 16 residues. Primers for the PCR totalled 60 Vbeta and 13 Jbeta. Sequenced by immunoSEQ multiplex PCR; TCRdb stores in-frame clones only, minus some. Among almost 200,000 clones listed, 75% to 85% were seen once. The chain uses TRBV27 and TRBJ1-3; D perhaps matches TRBD1 (6 bases). The sample comprised PBMCs. The source of this sequence is a male donor in good health and CMV-seropositive. CDR3 region: CASSLRSGVSGNTIYF. The CDR3, as DNA: TGTGCCAGCAGTTTAAGATCAGGGGTCTCTGGAAACACCATATATTTT.